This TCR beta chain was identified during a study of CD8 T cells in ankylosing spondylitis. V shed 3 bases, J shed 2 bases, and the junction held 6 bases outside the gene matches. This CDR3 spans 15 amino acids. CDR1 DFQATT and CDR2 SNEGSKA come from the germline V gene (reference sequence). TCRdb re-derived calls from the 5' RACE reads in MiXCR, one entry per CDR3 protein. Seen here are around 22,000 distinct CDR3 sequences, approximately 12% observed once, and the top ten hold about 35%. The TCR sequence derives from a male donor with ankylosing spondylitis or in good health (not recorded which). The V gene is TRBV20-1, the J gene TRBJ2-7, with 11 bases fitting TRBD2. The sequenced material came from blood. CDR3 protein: CSASFPLAGAYEQYF. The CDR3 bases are TGCAGTGCTAGTTTCCCACTAGCGGGAGCCTACGAGCAGTACTTC.